Detailed here is one T cell receptor (beta chain). The source of the sample is a study of blood T cell repertoires in COVID-19. In the study overall: Nucleic acid was either cDNA or gDNA, and it came from T cells, B-cell-depleted T cells, or PBMCs.

The CDR3 has 14 residues. V lost 3 bases and J lost 5; bases outside the gene matches: 1. Germline CDR1 and CDR2: SGHNT and YYREEE (reference sequence). Here immunoSEQ multiplex PCR was the method, and the copy in TCRdb shows in-frame clones only, minus some. This table has approximately 110,000 clones, roughly 86% appearing once. The gene calls are TRBV5-4 and TRBJ2-5, with TRBD2 matching over 13 bases. The specimen was peripheral blood. The clonotype comes from a man aged 40-55 years with acute or convalescent COVID-19. CDR3 amino acids: CASSSGLAGETQYF. CDR3 nucleotide sequence: TGTGCCAGCAGCTCGGGACTAGCGGGGGAGACCCAGTACTTC.